Sequencing of this T cell receptor beta chain was carried out in a study of blood T cell repertoires in COVID-19. In the original analysis: Amplification from reference gene primers served as the basis for estimated nucleated cell counts. Method: immunoSEQ multiplex PCR; TCRdb's copy keeps in-frame clones and lacks some. V and J calls and clone size follow that table, whereas D and trimming were derived from the DNA. The sample lists around 76,000 clones, about 80% seen once, with about 0.8% in the top ten. The CDR3 extends over 15 amino acids. Trimming cost V 2 bases and J 3 bases, with 12 bases left between them. CDR1 and CDR2 (germline): SGDLS, YYNGEE.

The sample consisted of peripheral blood. The receptor comes from a woman in her 70s with acute or convalescent COVID-19. The chain joins TRBV9 to TRBJ2-1, with D tentatively TRBD2 (5 bases). CDR3 loop: CASSVHPTSYNEQFF. CDR3 nucleotides: TGTGCCAGCAGCGTCCACCCAACTAGCTACAATGAGCAGTTCTTC.